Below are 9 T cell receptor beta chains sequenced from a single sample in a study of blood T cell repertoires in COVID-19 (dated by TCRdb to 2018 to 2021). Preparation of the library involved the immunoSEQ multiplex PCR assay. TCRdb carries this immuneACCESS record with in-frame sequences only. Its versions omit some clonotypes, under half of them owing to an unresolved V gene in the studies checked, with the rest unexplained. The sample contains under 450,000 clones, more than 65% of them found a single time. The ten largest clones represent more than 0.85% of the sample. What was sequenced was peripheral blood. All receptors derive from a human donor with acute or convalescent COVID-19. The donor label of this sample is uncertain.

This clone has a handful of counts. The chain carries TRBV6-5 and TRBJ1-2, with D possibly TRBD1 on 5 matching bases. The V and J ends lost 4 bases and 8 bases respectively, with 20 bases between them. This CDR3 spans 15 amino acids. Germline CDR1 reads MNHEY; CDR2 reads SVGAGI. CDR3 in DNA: TGTGCCAGCAGTTGGGGCGGAGGGTCTCGGTACGGCTACACCTTC. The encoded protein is CASSWGGGSRYGYTF.

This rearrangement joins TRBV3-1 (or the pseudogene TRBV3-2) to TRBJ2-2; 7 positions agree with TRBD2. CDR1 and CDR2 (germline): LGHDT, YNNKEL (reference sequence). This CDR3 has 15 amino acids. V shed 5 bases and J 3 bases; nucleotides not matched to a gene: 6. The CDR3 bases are TGTGCCAGCAGCTACAGCGGGGTCGACACCGGGGAGCTGTTTTTT. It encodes CASSYSGVDTGELFF.

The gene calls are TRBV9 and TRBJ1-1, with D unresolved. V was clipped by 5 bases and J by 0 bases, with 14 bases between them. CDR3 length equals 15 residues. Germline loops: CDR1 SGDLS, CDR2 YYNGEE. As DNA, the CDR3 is TGTGCCAGCAGACGGGGAGGTGCAATGAACACTGAAGCTTTCTTT. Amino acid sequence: CASRRGGAMNTEAFF.

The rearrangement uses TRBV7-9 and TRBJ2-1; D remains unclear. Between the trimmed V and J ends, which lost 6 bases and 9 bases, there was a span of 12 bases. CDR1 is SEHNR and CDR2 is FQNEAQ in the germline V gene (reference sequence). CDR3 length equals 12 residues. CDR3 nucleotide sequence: TGTGCCAGCAGTCGTATCGTTATTGAGCAGTTCTTC. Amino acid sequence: CASSRIVIEQFF.

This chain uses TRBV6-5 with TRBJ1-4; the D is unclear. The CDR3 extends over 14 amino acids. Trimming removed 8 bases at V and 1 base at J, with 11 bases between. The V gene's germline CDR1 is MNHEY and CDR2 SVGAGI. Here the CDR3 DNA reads TGTGCCAGCCAGTTTTCCCTAACTAATGAAAAACTGTTTTTT. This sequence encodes CASQFSLTNEKLFF.

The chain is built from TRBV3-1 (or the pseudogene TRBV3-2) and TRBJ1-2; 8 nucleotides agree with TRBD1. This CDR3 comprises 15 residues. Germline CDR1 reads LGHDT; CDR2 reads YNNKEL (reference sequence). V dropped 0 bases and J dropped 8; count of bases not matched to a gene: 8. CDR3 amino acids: CASSQEVQGASGYTF. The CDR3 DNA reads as TGTGCCAGCAGCCAAGAGGTTCAGGGGGCGTCCGGCTACACCTTC.

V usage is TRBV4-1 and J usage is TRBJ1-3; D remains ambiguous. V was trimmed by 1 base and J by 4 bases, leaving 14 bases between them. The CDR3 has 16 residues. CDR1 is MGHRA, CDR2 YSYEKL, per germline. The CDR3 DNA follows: TGCGCCAGCAGCCAAGTCGCAGTCCCTAGGGGAAACACCATATATTTT. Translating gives CASSQVAVPRGNTIYF.

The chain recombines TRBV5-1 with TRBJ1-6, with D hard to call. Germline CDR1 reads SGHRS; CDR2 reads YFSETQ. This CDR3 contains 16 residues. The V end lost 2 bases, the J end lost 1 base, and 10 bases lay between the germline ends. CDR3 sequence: CASSFRESSYNSPLHF. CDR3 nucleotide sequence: TGCGCCAGCAGCTTCCGGGAATCGTCCTATAATTCACCCCTCCACTTT.

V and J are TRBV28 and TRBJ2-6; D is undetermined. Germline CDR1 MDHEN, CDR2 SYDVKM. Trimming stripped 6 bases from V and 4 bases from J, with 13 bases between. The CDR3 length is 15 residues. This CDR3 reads CASSPEVSGANVLTF. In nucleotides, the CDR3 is TGTGCCAGCAGCCCAGAGGTCTCCGGGGCCAACGTCCTGACTTTC.